Included here is one TCR beta chain sequence, with context. Antigen: not known. CDR3 length equals 15 residues. Germline values: CDR1 MNHEY, CDR2 SMNVEV (reference sequence). Trimming took 3 bases from V and 4 from J, leaving 16 bases between them. Once extracted for a subset, genomic DNA was divided evenly among several immunoSEQ plates. Researchers sequenced unsorted PBMC DNA using ten immunoSEQ deep assay plates. Libraries were prepared by immunoSEQ multiplex PCR; TCRdb keeps only in-frame clonotypes and omits some of them. Of about 460,000 clones in the sample, approximately 77% were seen once. This sample stems from a study of shared clonotypes between healthy human individuals. In the study overall: Donor composition was a couple of women and three men, aged 18 to 49. Study-wide findings and caveats: The genetic and exposure-history diversity represented was limited by few donors.

This receptor was obtained from a woman between 35 and 50 years old in good health. Some clones in this sample may be carry-over from other donors' samples. The rearrangement links TRBV27 to TRBJ2-7, with D possibly being TRBD1 (5 bases). Sequenced: PBMCs. CDR3 in DNA: TGTGCCAGCAGTTTGGGGCCCCCAGTATGGTACGAGCAGTACTTC. This gives the protein CASSLGPPVWYEQYF.